The T cell receptor (beta chain) described here comes from a study of shared clonotypes between healthy human individuals. TCRdb's table, derived via immunoSEQ multiplex PCR, lists solely in-frame clones and lacks some. Of 2 million to 3 million clones in the sample, roughly 93% are singletons; the top ten hold around 0.4%. With respect to this clone: Distinct nucleotide sequences in the sample also encode this CDR3.

The germline gives CDR1 SGHAT, CDR2 FQNNGV. With 2 bases clipped from V and 7 bases from J, the junction kept 10 bases outside the gene matches. The length of the CDR3 is 15 residues. The chain is built from TRBV11-2 and TRBJ1-2; TRBD1 matches at 7 bases. The sample taken for sequencing was naive CD4+ T cells from PBMCs. The subset denotes: CD45RA+ positively selected. The receptor was derived from a man between 18 and 35 years old in good health. Some clones in this sample may be carry-over from other donors' samples. For the CDR3, the DNA is TGTGCCAGCAGCTTAACGACAGGGACTAGTATTGGCTACACCTTC. This translates into CASSLTTGTSIGYTF.